The entry below gives a single TCR beta chain sequence along with its context. The antigen is unknown. This entry is derived from a study of blood T cells in healthy people across ages. Broader study findings: Age showed a roughly linear inverse relationship with TCR beta diversity per million T cells. The donors' CMV status was not determined, possibly confounding changes in expanded clonotypes.

A sample-barcoded 5' primer and a J-beta primer mix were used in a second PCR of about 7 to 12 cycles. In TCRdb, the 5' RACE reads were re-called with MiXCR into one record per CDR3 protein. The top ten hold roughly 7% of the sample, which has over 1,300,000 distinct CDR3 sequences, approximately 59% seen once. Germline CDR1 reads MNHEY; CDR2 reads SVGAGI. The CDR3 consists of 14 residues. V lost 4 bases to trimming and J lost 7 bases, with 16 bases between them. This clonotype originated in a young man in good health. The rearrangement joins TRBV6-5 to TRBJ2-5; TRBD1 is a possible D gene (5 bases). Sequencing used blood. The CDR3 sequence is CASSLGQAPRTQYF. CDR3 DNA sequence: TGTGCCAGCAGTTTGGGGCAGGCCCCTCGGACCCAGTACTTC.